This T cell receptor (beta chain) appears in the sequencing data of a study of cytomegalovirus exposure and HLA in healthy donors. Study-level findings and limits: The study recorded 160 or so TCR beta chains that were cytomegalovirus-associated.

CDR3 length equals 15 residues. Germline V lookup: CDR1 MDHEN, CDR2 SYDVKM. V was cut by 7 bases and J by 6 bases, with 22 bases left in between. In the case of this clone: Its antigen is undetermined.

The PCR had 60 Vbeta and 13 Jbeta primers. Generated by immunoSEQ multiplex PCR, the TCRdb table keeps only in-frame clones and is missing some. Found here are about 120,000 clones, 75% of them singletons; the top ten hold over 2.5%. Each donor was healthy, and each was a bone marrow donor. The gene calls are TRBV28 and TRBJ2-7; D is perhaps TRBD2 (7 bases). The receptor's source is a woman in her forties or fifties in good health and CMV-seronegative. Specimen: PBMCs. CDR3 loop: CASNPRWGGLGEQYF. CDR3 DNA: TGTGCCAGCAACCCCAGGTGGGGGGGCTTGGGCGAGCAGTACTTC. Looking up the rest from reference TRBV28 and TRBJ2-7 gives the full variable domain: DVKVTQSSRYLVKRTGEKVFLECVQDMDHENMFWYRQDPGLGLRLIYFSYDVKMKEKGDIPEGYSVSREKKERFSLILESASTNQTSMYLCASNPRWGGLGEQYFGPGTRLTVT.